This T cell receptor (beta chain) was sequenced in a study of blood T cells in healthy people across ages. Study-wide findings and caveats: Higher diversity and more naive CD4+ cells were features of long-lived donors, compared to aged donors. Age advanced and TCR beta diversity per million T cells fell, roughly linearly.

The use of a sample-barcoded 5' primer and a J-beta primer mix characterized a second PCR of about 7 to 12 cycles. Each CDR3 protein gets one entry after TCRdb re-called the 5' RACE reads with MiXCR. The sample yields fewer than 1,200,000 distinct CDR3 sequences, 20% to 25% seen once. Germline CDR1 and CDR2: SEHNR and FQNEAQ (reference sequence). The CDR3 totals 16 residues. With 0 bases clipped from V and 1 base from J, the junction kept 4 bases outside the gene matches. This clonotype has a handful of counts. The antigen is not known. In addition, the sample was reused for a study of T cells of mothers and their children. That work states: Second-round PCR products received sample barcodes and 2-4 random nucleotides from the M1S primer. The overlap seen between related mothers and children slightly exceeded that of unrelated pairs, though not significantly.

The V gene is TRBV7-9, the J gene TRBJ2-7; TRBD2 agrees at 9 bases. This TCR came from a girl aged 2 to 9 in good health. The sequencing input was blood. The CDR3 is CASSLASSGVSYEQYF. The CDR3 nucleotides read TGTGCCAGCAGCTTAGCCTCTAGCGGGGTTTCCTACGAGCAGTACTTC.